The text below deals with one TCR beta chain. Its target is not known. These data originate in a study of early stage breast cancer tumors. On the study more broadly: Each sample averaged around 9.2-fold read coverage. Points from the study as a whole: Tumor and normal breast were distinguished via blood comparison in most of the 16 patients.

V lost 7 bases, J lost 3 bases, and 10 bases lay in between. Germline-derived CDR1 and CDR2 are SNHLY and FYNNEI. The CDR3 loop spans 12 amino acids. Generated by immunoSEQ multiplex PCR, the TCRdb table keeps only in-frame clones and is missing some. The data contain approximately 75,000 clones, approximately 80% of them seen just once; the ten biggest clones take up around 4.7%. Sequencing was carried out using blood. This receptor was obtained from a person in their 40s with breast cancer. The rearrangement uses TRBV2 and TRBJ2-7, with D possibly being TRBD1 or TRBD2 (5 bases each). CDR3 residues: CASNEGHYEQYF. The CDR3 bases are TGTGCCAGCAATGAGGGGCACTACGAGCAGTACTTC.